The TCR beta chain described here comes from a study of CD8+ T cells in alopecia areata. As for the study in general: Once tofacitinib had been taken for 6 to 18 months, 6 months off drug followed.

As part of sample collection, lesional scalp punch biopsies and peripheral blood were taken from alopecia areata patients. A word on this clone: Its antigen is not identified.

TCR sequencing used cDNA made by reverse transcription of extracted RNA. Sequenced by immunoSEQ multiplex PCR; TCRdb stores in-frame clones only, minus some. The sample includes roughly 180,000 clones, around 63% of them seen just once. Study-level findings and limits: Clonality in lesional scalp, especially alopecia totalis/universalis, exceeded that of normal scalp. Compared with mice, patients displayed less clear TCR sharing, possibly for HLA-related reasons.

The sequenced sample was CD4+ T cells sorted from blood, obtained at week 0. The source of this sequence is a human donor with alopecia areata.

The CDR3 DNA sequence: TGTGCCTGGAGGAGAGAAGGGGTCTCCTACGAGCAGTACTTC. Translated, it gives CAWRREGVSYEQYF. This rearrangement joins TRBV30 to TRBJ2-7; D is perhaps TRBD1 (5 bases). This CDR3 spans 14 amino acids. Trimming took 3 bases from V and 0 from J, leaving 12 bases between them. The germline V gene has CDR1 GTSNPN and CDR2 SVGIG (reference sequence).